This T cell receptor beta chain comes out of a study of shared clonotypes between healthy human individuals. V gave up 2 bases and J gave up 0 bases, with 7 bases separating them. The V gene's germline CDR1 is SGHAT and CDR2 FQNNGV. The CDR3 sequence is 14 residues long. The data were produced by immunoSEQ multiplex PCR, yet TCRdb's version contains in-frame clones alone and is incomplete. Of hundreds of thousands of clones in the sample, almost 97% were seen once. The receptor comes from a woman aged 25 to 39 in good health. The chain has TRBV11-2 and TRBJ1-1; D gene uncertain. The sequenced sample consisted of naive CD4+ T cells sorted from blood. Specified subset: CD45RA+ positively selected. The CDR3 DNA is TGTGCCAGCAGCTTAATAAGCATGAACACTGAAGCTTTCTTT. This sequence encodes CASSLISMNTEAFF. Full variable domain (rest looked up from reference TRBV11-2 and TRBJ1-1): EAGVAQSPRYKIIEKRQSVAFWCNPISGHATLYWYQQILGQGPKLLIQFQNNGVVDDSQLPKDRFSAERLKGVDSTLKIQPAKLEDSAVYLCASSLISMNTEAFFGQGTRLTVV.